Below, 15 T cell receptor beta chains from the same sample are listed, as sequenced in a study of T cells in Graves' hyperthyroidism and ophthalmopathy (dated by TCRdb to between 2018 and 2021). Library prep was done by multiplex PCR. This sample was sequenced with an Illumina HiSeq 2000. The TCR beta CDR3 regions were amplified from the RNA transcripts. A first-round RT-PCR of the TCR CDR3 used the HTBI primer set with the Qiagen OneStep RT-PCR kit. Clones were called with MiXCR by TCRdb after fastp trimmed the public reads at Q25, and only in-frame beta chains were retained. Each CDR3 protein gets just one entry, which takes the most common genes and DNA from the rows behind it. A total of roughly 180,000 distinct CDR3 sequences appear in this sample, 9.4% of them only once. In total, the top ten clones hold less than 25% of the sample. Sequenced: blood. Receptor source: a woman between 18 and 29 years old with Graves' hyperthyroidism that later progressed to Graves' ophthalmopathy.

The chain has TRBV4-1 and TRBJ2-1; D ambiguous. In germline, CDR1 is MGHRA, CDR2 YSYEKL. The CDR3 has 16 residues. The V end was cut by 4 bases, the J end by 0 bases, with 13 bases between. The CDR3 is CASSLETHSSYNEQFF. The CDR3 DNA follows: TGCGCCAGCAGCCTAGAGACACATAGCTCCTACAATGAGCAGTTCTTC.

This clonotype was observed a few times. This chain links TRBV19 with TRBJ2-3; TRBD2 matches at 7 bases. Germline V gene lookup returns CDR1 LNHDA and CDR2 SQIVND (reference sequence). Losses at the gene ends were 4 bases for V and 2 bases for J; bases not matched to a gene: 9. This CDR3 region has 16 residues. CDR3 loop: CASSTLQLATTDTQYF. The CDR3 DNA reads as TGTGCCAGTAGTACACTCCAACTAGCGACCACAGATACGCAGTATTTT. The entire variable domain, with the rest obtained from reference TRBV19 and TRBJ2-3, is as follows: DGGITQSPKYLFRKEGQNVTLSCEQNLNHDAMYWYRQDPGQGLRLIYYSQIVNDFQKGDIAEGYSVSREKKESFPLTVTSAQKNPTAFYLCASSTLQLATTDTQYFGPGTRLTVL.

This clonotype was seen at least ten times. The chain has TRBV18 and TRBJ1-1; D not certain. Germline CDR1 KGHSH, CDR2 LQKENI. This CDR3 is built from 14 residues. Trimming cost V 1 base and J 2 bases, with 8 bases left between them. CDR3 sequence reads: CASSPRSINTEAFF. The CDR3 DNA is TGTGCCAGCTCACCACGTTCTATAAACACTGAAGCTTTCTTT.

This clonotype occurred many times. This rearrangement joins TRBV15 to TRBJ2-4; D is possibly TRBD1 (5 bases). Germline V gene lookup returns CDR1 LNHNV and CDR2 YYDKDF (reference sequence). V lost 3 bases to trimming and J lost 6 bases, with 18 bases between them. This CDR3 spans 16 amino acids. CDR3 sequence: CATSSPMSRGRNIQYF. CDR3 sequence (DNA): TGTGCCACCAGCAGCCCGATGAGTAGGGGCAGAAACATTCAGTACTTC.

A few counts support this clonotype. The rearrangement joins TRBV19 to TRBJ2-5; either TRBD1 or TRBD2 may supply D (5 bases each). With 9 bases removed from V and 3 bases from J, the gap between germline ends came to 17 bases. The CDR3 runs to 14 residues. Germline CDR1 reads LNHDA; CDR2 reads SQIVND (reference sequence). CDR3 sequence (DNA): TGTGCCAGCCCAAACGAGGGACGGAAAGAGACCCAGTACTTC. It translates to CASPNEGRKETQYF.

The rearrangement joins TRBV20-1 to TRBJ1-5; no definite D call. Germline V gives CDR1 DFQATT, CDR2 SNEGSKA (reference sequence). Trimming cost V 5 bases and J 7 bases, with 18 bases left between them. This CDR3 is built from 14 residues. The CDR3 sequence: CSASTRFVGQPQHF. In DNA form, the CDR3 reads TGCAGTGCTTCCACACGTTTCGTAGGACAGCCCCAGCATTTT.

The chain has TRBV15 and TRBJ2-7, with TRBD1 identical over 8 bases. J gave up 6 bases and V 9 bases, and 10 bases lay outside the gene matches. The CDR3 runs to 13 residues. Germline CDR1 LNHNV, CDR2 YYDKDF (reference sequence). The CDR3 protein is CATGRDRSFEQYF. CDR3 nucleotides: TGTGCCACAGGGCGGGACAGGAGCTTCGAGCAGTACTTC.

Many counts were recorded for this clonotype. This rearrangement joins TRBV7-8 to TRBJ1-6; D gene uncertain. Trimming pared 2 bases from V and 0 bases from J, leaving 11 bases between. The CDR3 consists of 17 residues. CDR1 and CDR2 (germline): SGHVS, FQNEAQ. The CDR3 coding sequence is TGTGCCAGCAGCTTATACCCCCATAGCTCCTATAATTCACCCCTCCACTTT. Its protein is CASSLYPHSSYNSPLHF.

This clonotype was counted between two and nine times. This chain uses TRBV19 with TRBJ2-3; D is perhaps TRBD2 (5 bases). The germline V gene has CDR1 LNHDA and CDR2 SQIVND (reference sequence). Trimming removed 1 base at V and 2 bases at J, with 10 bases between. This CDR3 contains 15 residues. This chain's CDR3 is CASSIGRRATDTQYF. The CDR3 DNA sequence: TGTGCCAGTAGTATAGGTCGGCGGGCCACAGATACGCAGTATTTT.

About this clonotype itself: This may stem from a read error, because a much larger clone lies one nucleotide away. The chain recombines TRBV7-3 with TRBJ1-1; 9 positions agree with TRBD1. J gave up 5 bases and V 2 bases, and 3 bases lay outside the gene matches. Germline V lookup: CDR1 SGHTA, CDR2 FQGTGA. This CDR3 has 14 amino acids. The CDR3 DNA reads as TGTGCCAGCAGCTTAGAGGACAGGGGTACTGAAGCTTTCTTT. This translates into CASSLEDRGTEAFF.

This clonotype was recorded many times. The V call is TRBV2, the J call TRBJ1-2; D is possibly TRBD1 (5 bases). V was trimmed by 10 bases and J by 4 bases, leaving 13 bases between them. The germline gives CDR1 SNHLY, CDR2 FYNNEI. This CDR3 is built from 12 residues. The CDR3 reads CAKHQGSYGYTF. For the CDR3, the DNA is TGTGCCAAACACCAGGGTAGCTATGGCTACACCTTC.

Many counts were recorded for this clonotype. This rearrangement joins TRBV20-1 to TRBJ2-7; the D is unclear. The CDR3 consists of 13 residues. CDR1 DFQATT and CDR2 SNEGSKA come from the germline V gene (reference sequence). The V gene lost 1 base and the J gene lost 2 bases, with 9 bases spanning the gap. CDR3 protein: CSARVQDAYEQYF. DNA for the CDR3: TGCAGTGCTAGAGTCCAGGATGCCTACGAGCAGTACTTC.

This clonotype was recorded at least ten times. The chain uses TRBV19 and TRBJ1-5; D is undetermined. The CDR3 is 12 residues long. The V end lost 3 bases, the J end lost 6 bases, and 6 bases lay between the germline ends. The germline V gene encodes CDR1 LNHDA and CDR2 SQIVND (reference sequence). The CDR3 DNA reads TGTGCCAGTAGTATTAACGTTCAGCCCCAGCATTTT. It encodes CASSINVQPQHF.

This clonotype was observed a handful of times. The chain has TRBV3-1 and TRBJ1-4, with TRBD1 matching 7 bases. The junction had 6 bases not matched to a gene; V was cut back by 6 bases and J by 5 bases. CDR1 is LGHDT, CDR2 YNNKEL, per germline (reference sequence). The CDR3 is 14 residues long. The CDR3 nucleotides read TGTGCCAGCAGTTATCCGGGACAGAATGAAAAACTGTTTTTT. This codes for CASSYPGQNEKLFF.

This clonotype was counted only a few times. The chain joins TRBV12-5 to TRBJ1-6; perhaps TRBD1 as D (5 bases). CDR3 length equals 16 residues. V was cut by 10 bases and J by 8 bases, with 24 bases left in between. Looked up from germline, CDR1 is LGHNT and CDR2 is FRNRAP. Here the CDR3 DNA reads TGTGCTACGACCCATTGCTACAGGCAAGTAGATTCACCCCTCCACTTT. This codes for CATTHCYRQVDSPLHF. Complete variable domain (other parts from reference TRBV12-5 and TRBJ1-6): DARVTQTPRHKVTEMGQEVTMRCQPILGHNTVFWYRQTMMQGLELLAYFRNRAPLDDSGMPKDRFSAEMPDATLATLKIQPSEPRDSAVYFCATTHCYRQVDSPLHFGNGTRLTVT.